The 30 T cell receptor beta chains reported below all come from one sample, sequenced in a study of Graves' ophthalmopathy and Graves' hyperthyroidism. RNA transcripts were the source from which TCR beta CDR3 regions were amplified. HTBI primers primed a first-round RT-PCR, and a second-round multiplex PCR followed. TCRdb re-called the multiplex PCR reads with MiXCR, one entry per CDR3 protein. The sample yields more than 550,000 distinct CDR3 sequences, about two fifths seen once. Sequencing was performed on peripheral blood. The receptors come from an adult man with Graves' ophthalmopathy.

This clonotype was detected only a few times. Germline and junction disagree at one end, which may indicate a read error. This sequence joins TRBV5-4 and TRBJ1-2, with 7 bases matching TRBD1. The CDR3 sequence is 13 residues long. Looked up from germline, CDR1 is SGHNT and CDR2 is YYREEE (reference sequence). The CDR3 nucleotides are TGCGCCAGCAGCCAAGGGGGCGCGAGTGGCTACACCTTC. Amino acids: CASSQGGASGYTF.

This clonotype was seen ten or more times. This rearrangement joins TRBV12-3 or TRBV12-4 to TRBJ1-4; no definite D call. CDR3 length: 14 amino acids. V dropped 3 bases and J dropped 7 bases, with 12 bases sitting between them. The CDR3 sequence is CASSLMEGAEKLFF. As DNA, the CDR3 is TGTGCCAGCAGTTTGATGGAGGGAGCTGAAAAACTGTTTTTT.

This clonotype appeared many times. The chain joins TRBV2 to TRBJ2-7, with D unresolved. CDR3 size: 12 residues. The germline gives CDR1 SNHLY, CDR2 FYNNEI. Trimming removed 8 bases from V and 1 base from J, with 9 bases in between. The CDR3 region is CASRYGSYEQYF. The CDR3 bases are TGTGCCAGCCGGTACGGGTCCTACGAGCAGTACTTC.

This clonotype was recorded at least ten times. The chain has TRBV19 and TRBJ1-5, with D unclear. Germline-derived CDR1 and CDR2 are LNHDA and SQIVND (reference sequence). V was clipped by 10 bases and J by 0 bases, with 19 bases between them. The CDR3 length is 16 residues. The CDR3 DNA reads as TGTGCCAATATTCACCTCGGGGAGCTTAGCAATCAGCCCCAGCATTTT. This translates into CANIHLGELSNQPQHF.

The CDR3 DNA reads as TGCAGTGCTAGAGATCCCGGGAGCTCCTACAATGAGCAGTTCTTC. Amino acids: CSARDPGSSYNEQFF. The chain combines TRBV20-1 with TRBJ2-1; perhaps TRBD2 as D (6 bases). CDR3 length: 15 residues. Trimming stripped 0 bases from V and 0 bases from J, with 9 bases between. Germline CDR1 DFQATT, CDR2 SNEGSKA (reference sequence).

This clonotype was seen many times. The chain is built from TRBV20-1 and TRBJ2-5, with D unresolved. The V gene's germline CDR1 is DFQATT and CDR2 SNEGSKA (reference sequence). Between the trimmed V and J ends, which lost 0 bases and 5 bases, there was a span of 13 bases. The CDR3 is 14 residues long. This chain's CDR3 is CSARDPPRSETQYF. The CDR3 DNA reads as TGCAGTGCTAGAGATCCCCCCAGATCCGAGACCCAGTACTTC.

The rearrangement uses TRBV7-2 and TRBJ2-7; 8 nucleotides match TRBD1. Per the germline V gene, CDR1 is SGHTA and CDR2 is FQGNSA. The CDR3 is made up of 15 amino acids. V trimming: 5 bases; J trimming: 5 bases; junction bases outside the gene matches: 11. The CDR3 region is CASSQAGTGYHEQYF. As DNA, the CDR3 is TGTGCCAGCAGCCAGGCCGGGACAGGCTACCACGAGCAGTACTTC.

The J gene is TRBJ2-5, the V gene TRBV9; no reliable D call. Trimming left V 0 bases short and J 3 bases short, with 21 bases between. The CDR3 is made up of 18 amino acids. Germline V gene sequence: CDR1 SGDLS, CDR2 YYNGEE. The CDR3 nucleotides are TGTGCCAGCAGCGTAGCTACGGCTAACGGGCTTGGCAAAGAGACCCAGTACTTC. This gives the protein CASSVATANGLGKETQYF.

The sample holds many counts of this clonotype. The chain couples TRBV2 to TRBJ1-1, with D hard to call. This CDR3 spans 16 amino acids. V shed 5 bases and J shed 0 bases, with 16 bases lying between them. Germline-derived CDR1 and CDR2 are SNHLY and FYNNEI. CDR3 in DNA: TGTGCCAGCAGTCGATCTCAATCCTTTATGAACACTGAAGCTTTCTTT. Residues: CASSRSQSFMNTEAFF.

With regard to this clonotype: This could be a read error, since a much larger clone is one nucleotide away. V and J are TRBV12-3 or TRBV12-4 and TRBJ1-6, with D possibly matching TRBD1 (5 bases). This CDR3 comprises 13 residues. The V end lost 11 bases, the J end lost 7 bases, and 15 bases lay between the germline ends. The CDR3 loop is CAGLQGGNSPLHF. The CDR3 coding sequence is TGTGCCGGCCTGCAGGGAGGGAATTCACCCCTCCACTTT.

This clonotype is classed as medium-sized. V gene TRBV2 combines with J gene TRBJ1-2, with D maybe TRBD1 (6 bases). V dropped 1 base and J dropped 4 bases, with 13 bases sitting between them. The CDR3 is 15 amino acids. Germline V lookup: CDR1 SNHLY, CDR2 FYNNEI. As DNA, the CDR3 is TGTGCCAGCAGTGAAGGGAGAGGGGGATTCTATGGCTACACCTTC. Protein: CASSEGRGGFYGYTF.

This clonotype was counted only a few times. CDR3 loop: CASRKTGNYGYTF. The CDR3 nucleotides are TGTGCCAGCAGAAAAACAGGGAACTATGGCTACACCTTC. V gene TRBV6-6 combines with J gene TRBJ1-2, with a tentative D call TRBD1 (6 bases). Germline V gene sequence: CDR1 MNHNY, CDR2 SVGAGI (reference sequence). The CDR3 is made up of 13 amino acids. Trimming stripped 6 bases from V and 2 bases from J, with 10 bases between.

V and J are TRBV20-1 and TRBJ2-7, with D perhaps TRBD2 (6 bases). The V and J ends lost 3 bases and 0 bases respectively, with 12 bases between them. The CDR3 runs 14 residues. Germline CDR1 and CDR2: DFQATT and SNEGSKA (reference sequence). In DNA, the CDR3 is TGCAGTGCTAGCCCCAGCGGGTACTCCTACGAGCAGTACGTC. This codes for CSASPSGYSYEQYV.

This clonotype has a count of ten or more. The V gene is TRBV7-6, the J gene TRBJ1-6; D may be TRBD1 (6 bases). V was trimmed by 5 bases and J by 9 bases, leaving 20 bases between them. The germline V gene has CDR1 SGHVS and CDR2 FNYEAQ. The CDR3 runs 16 residues. The CDR3 here is CASSRGGSGIGSPLHF. Written as DNA, the CDR3 is TGTGCCAGCAGCAGGGGGGGTTCAGGAATCGGTTCACCCCTCCACTTT.

This clonotype has at least ten counts. The chain has TRBV7-8 and TRBJ2-7, with D perhaps matching TRBD1 (5 bases). Germline CDR1 and CDR2: SGHVS and FQNEAQ. V lost 5 bases, J lost 12 bases, and 20 bases lay in between. The CDR3 totals 13 residues. CDR3 in amino acids: CASSASAGHSRYF. CDR3 nucleotides: TGTGCCAGCAGCGCCAGTGCAGGACACTCACGGTACTTC.

This clonotype has at least ten counts. This chain connects TRBV7-6 to TRBJ1-1, with 9 bases lining up with TRBD1. With V trimmed by 5 bases and J by 3 bases, 7 bases remained unmatched. Germline assignment: CDR1 SGHVS and CDR2 FNYEAQ. This CDR3 comprises 15 residues. CDR3 in DNA: TGTGCCAGCAGCCCAGGGACAGGGTATGACACTGAAGCTTTCTTT. It translates to CASSPGTGYDTEAFF.

The chain is built from TRBV7-2 and TRBJ1-2; 8 bases line up with TRBD1. This CDR3 is 15 amino acids long. Germline V CDR1 and CDR2: SGHTA, FQGNSA. J was trimmed by 3 bases and V by 1 base; bases with no gene match: 4. This CDR3 is CASSLVPGQDYGYTF. The DNA of the CDR3 is TGTGCCAGCAGCTTAGTGCCGGGACAGGACTATGGCTACACCTTC. Combining the CDR3 with reference TRBV7-2 and TRBJ1-2 gives the whole variable domain GAGVSQSPSNKVTEKGKDVELRCDPISGHTALYWYRQSLGQGLEFLIYFQGNSAPDKSGLPSDRFSAERTGGSVSTLTIQRTQQEDSAVYLCASSLVPGQDYGYTFGSGTRLTVV.

The table lists this clonotype with a few counts. This sequence joins TRBV15 and TRBJ2-3, with D hard to call. Trimming removed 0 bases from V and 5 bases from J, with 15 bases in between. Germline values: CDR1 LNHNV, CDR2 YYDKDF (reference sequence). The CDR3 spans 16 residues. This CDR3 is CATSRDKHPYGDTQYF. CDR3 nucleotide sequence: TGTGCCACCAGCAGAGATAAACACCCATATGGAGATACGCAGTATTTT.

The J gene is TRBJ1-4, the V gene TRBV10-3; D gene uncertain. CDR3 length equals 14 residues. The V and J ends lost 5 bases and 0 bases respectively, with 7 bases between them. The germline gives CDR1 ENHRY, CDR2 SYGVKD. CDR3 nucleotide sequence: TGTGCCATCAGTCTCTTGACAACTAATGAAAAACTGTTTTTT. This translates into CAISLLTTNEKLFF.

The genes are TRBV14 and TRBJ1-2; 7 nucleotides agree with TRBD1. CDR3 length equals 15 residues. Germline V gives CDR1 SGHDN, CDR2 FVKESK. The V segment lost 8 bases and the J segment 3 bases; nucleotides outside the gene matches: 12. Written as DNA, the CDR3 is TGTGCCAGCTCACCACCAGGGGGGTCCCACTATGGCTACACCTTC. It yields the protein CASSPPGGSHYGYTF.

This clonotype was seen many times. V usage is TRBV10-3 and J usage is TRBJ1-1; D ambiguous. The CDR3 has 12 residues. V was shortened by 5 bases and J by 4 bases, with 8 bases between the two germline ends. The germline V gene encodes CDR1 ENHRY and CDR2 SYGVKD. The CDR3 here is CAISREGTEAFF. CDR3 bases: TGTGCCATCAGTAGGGAGGGCACTGAAGCTTTCTTT.

The CDR3 DNA reads TGTGCCATCAGGAATCAGGACAGGATGATTGAAGCTTTCTTT. Its translation is CAIRNQDRMIEAFF. The chain uses TRBV10-3 and TRBJ1-1, with 7 bases identical to TRBD1. CDR3 length equals 14 residues. V was clipped by 6 bases and J by 7 bases; unmatched bases: 11. Germline loops: CDR1 ENHRY, CDR2 SYGVKD.

V usage is TRBV20-1 and J usage is TRBJ2-5; TRBD1 agrees at 9 bases. The length of the CDR3 is 11 residues. V dropped 5 bases and J dropped 5; count of bases not matched to a gene: 0. CDR1 and CDR2 (germline): DFQATT, SNEGSKA (reference sequence). The DNA of the CDR3 is TGCAGTGCTGGACAGGGGGAGACCCAGTACTTC. It yields the protein CSAGQGETQYF.

Ten or more counts support this clonotype. The rearrangement uses TRBV6-5 and TRBJ1-4; D unclear. The CDR3 contains 11 residues. Trimming took 2 bases from V and 8 from J, leaving 3 bases between them. Germline CDR1 MNHEY, CDR2 SVGAGI. The CDR3 DNA reads as TGTGCCAGCAGTTACCGGGAAAAACTGTTTTTT. Translation: CASSYREKLFF.

The V call is TRBV28, the J call TRBJ1-6; D is unclear. The V end lost 3 bases, the J end lost 10 bases, and 7 bases lay between the germline ends. This CDR3 is 12 amino acids long. Germline CDR1 and CDR2: MDHEN and SYDVKM. CDR3 sequence reads: CASSFSGSPLHF. In DNA, the CDR3 is TGTGCCAGCAGTTTCTCAGGATCACCCCTCCACTTT.

This clonotype was seen only a few times. The rearrangement joins TRBV6-6 to TRBJ1-1; the D is unclear. The germline V gene has CDR1 MNHNY and CDR2 SVGAGI (reference sequence). The CDR3 has 14 amino acids. V lost 2 bases, J lost 4 bases, and 11 bases lay in between. CDR3 sequence reads: CASSYIQTSTEAFF. CDR3 DNA: TGTGCCAGCAGTTACATCCAGACTAGCACTGAAGCTTTCTTT.

This clonotype came up many times. The chain uses TRBV2 and TRBJ2-7, with D perhaps matching TRBD1 (6 bases). V lost 5 bases, J lost 6 bases, and 11 bases lay in between. The CDR3 has 12 residues. From germline, CDR1 is SNHLY and CDR2 FYNNEI. The CDR3 here is CASSYTGLEQYF. The CDR3 bases are TGTGCCAGCAGTTATACAGGGCTCGAGCAGTACTTC.

This clonotype was found many times. V and J are TRBV15 and TRBJ1-2; a weak D match, TRBD1 (6 bases). With 1 base removed from V and 4 bases from J, the gap between germline ends came to 16 bases. CDR3 length: 16 amino acids. CDR1 is LNHNV and CDR2 is YYDKDF in the germline V gene (reference sequence). The CDR3 DNA follows: TGTGCCACCAGCAGAGCGGCCGGGGGCGAGGGCTATGGCTACACCTTC. It is translated as CATSRAAGGEGYGYTF.

This clonotype was recorded at least ten times. The chain couples TRBV7-2 to TRBJ1-3, with no clear D. Trimming stripped 5 bases from V and 2 bases from J, with 7 bases between. The V gene's germline CDR1 is SGHTA and CDR2 FQGNSA. The CDR3 has 13 amino acids. The CDR3 loop is CASSPTTGNTIYF. The CDR3 DNA is TGTGCCAGCAGCCCGACAACTGGAAACACCATATATTTT.

A word on this clonotype: Its ends do not fully match the called genes, so a read error is possible. The chain links TRBV19 to TRBJ2-5; either TRBD1 or TRBD2 may supply D (5 bases each). In germline, CDR1 is LNHDA, CDR2 SQIVND (reference sequence). CDR3 length: 14 residues. DNA for the CDR3: TGTGCCAGTGCCCGGACACGTCAAGGGGAGACCCGGTACTTC. It codes for CASARTRQGETRYF. The variable domain in full, completed from reference TRBV19 and TRBJ2-5, reads DGGITQSPKYLFRKEGQNVTLSCEQNLNHDAMYWYRQDPGQGLRLIYYSQIVNDFQKGDIAEGYSVSREKKESFPLTVTSAQKNPTAFYLCASARTRQGETRYFGPGTRLLVL.